This T cell receptor (beta chain) derives from a study of blood T cell repertoires in COVID-19. For the study at large: The origin of the acute and convalescent COVID-19 samples was the United States, Italy and Spain. PBMCs, B-cell-depleted T cells, or T cells were the source of the cDNA or gDNA that made up the material.

In the authors' workflow: Amplification from reference gene primers served as the basis for estimated nucleated cell counts. Repertoires were generated with immunoSEQ multiplex PCR, while TCRdb's copy carries only in-frame clones and drops some. The V and J calls and clone size come from that table; D and trimming were worked out from the DNA. Seen here are about 100,000 clones, more than 70% observed once, and the top ten hold roughly 13%. Germline CDR1 reads LNHDA; CDR2 reads SQIVND (reference sequence). The trim removed 10 bases at V and 3 bases at J, leaving 11 bases unmatched. The CDR3 contains 15 residues.

The chain recombines TRBV19 with TRBJ2-2; 7 bases agree with TRBD1. The receptor was derived from a human donor in a cohort sampled during active COVID-19. The specimen was peripheral blood. This CDR3 reads CATRPSTGYTGELFF. The CDR3 nucleotides are TGTGCCACCCGACCCTCGACAGGGTACACCGGGGAGCTGTTTTTT.